These T cell receptor beta chains were read from a single sample in a study of T cells in localized non-small cell lung cancer. Clones were read by immunoSEQ multiplex PCR, and TCRdb kept only the in-frame ones, dropping some. Seen here are around 40,000 clones, approximately 83% observed once, and the top ten hold 6.4%. The specimen comprised peripheral blood, sampled before any cancer treatment. These receptors all stem from a man aged 40-75 years with stage I lung adenocarcinoma. Both conserved end residues are part of each CDR3. Each record gives: J gene, clone size, D gene, V gene, CDR3 protein, CDR3 DNA. A D gene is named only where the DNA matches it firmly. Clone size is stated in some rows and not others, as once, few, many or a class when expanded.

TRBJ1-1	NA	NA	TRBV7-9	CASSLESNTEAFF	TGTGCCAGCAGCTTAGAAAGTAACACTGAAGCTTTCTTT
TRBJ2-5	NA	NA	TRBV5-1	CASSLDGVRVTQYF	TGCGCCAGCAGCTTGGATGGAGTGCGGGTGACCCAGTACTTC
TRBJ2-3	NA	NA	TRBV9	CASSVVSDTQYF	TGTGCCAGCAGCGTAGTTTCAGATACGCAGTATTTT
TRBJ1-3	NA	TRBD1	TRBV7-9	CASSSTISGGGNTIYF	TGTGCCAGCAGCTCGACTATATCAGGGGGCGGAAACACCATATATTTT
TRBJ2-7	NA	TRBD1	TRBV10-1	CASTNAGDRRYYEQYF	TGCGCCAGCACCAACGCCGGGGACAGGCGATATTACGAGCAGTACTTC
TRBJ2-7	NA	TRBD2	TRBV4-3	CASSQEGVETGGTYSYEQYF	TGCGCCAGCAGCCAAGAGGGAGTTGAAACGGGGGGGACCTACTCCTACGAGCAGTACTTC
TRBJ2-1	NA	NA	TRBV5-1	CASSFMAANEQFF	TGCGCCAGCAGCTTCATGGCGGCCAATGAGCAGTTCTTC
TRBJ2-3	NA	TRBD1	TRBV29-1	CSLTGGRSTDTQYF	TGCAGCCTTACAGGGGGCCGTAGCACAGATACGCAGTATTTT
TRBJ2-7	NA	TRBD1	TRBV27	CASSLSIQGAYEQYF	TGTGCCAGCAGTTTATCAATACAGGGGGCCTACGAGCAGTACTTC
TRBJ1-1	NA	NA	TRBV2	CASSNTEAFF	TGTGCCAGCTCGAACACTGAAGCTTTCTTT
TRBJ2-1	NA	TRBD2	TRBV9	CASSIVASGDNEQFF	TGTGCCAGCAGCATCGTGGCTAGCGGGGATAATGAGCAGTTCTTC
TRBJ2-5	NA	NA	TRBV7-9	CASSPRPNQETQYF	TGTGCCAGCAGCCCCCGACCTAATCAAGAGACCCAGTACTTC
TRBJ2-5	once	TRBD2	TRBV2	CASSEAQLAGRETQYF	TGTGCCAGCAGTGAAGCCCAACTAGCGGGAAGAGAGACCCAGTACTTC
TRBJ2-7	NA	TRBD1	TRBV5-4	CASSSPGQRPYEQYF	TGTGCCAGCAGCTCACCGGGACAGCGACCCTACGAGCAGTACTTC
TRBJ2-5	NA	NA	TRBV5-1	CASSLGGTVGQETQYF	TGCGCCAGCAGCTTGGGCGGGACAGTGGGGCAAGAGACCCAGTACTTC
TRBJ2-7	once	NA	TRBV28	CASSRGGAYEQYF	TGTGCCAGCAGTAGGGGGGGGGCCTACGAGCAGTACTTC
TRBJ1-1	NA	NA	TRBV5-1	CASSLVGGGDTEAFF	TGCGCCAGCAGCTTGGTTGGTGGTGGGGACACTGAAGCTTTCTTT
TRBJ2-2	NA	NA	TRBV14	CASSLRGVRGELFF	TGTGCCAGCAGCCTAAGGGGGGTTCGAGGGGAGCTGTTTTTT
TRBJ2-2	medium-sized	TRBD2	TRBV5-6	CASSLRLAGRAGELFF	TGTGCCAGCAGCTTGCGGCTAGCGGGAAGGGCCGGGGAGCTGTTTTTT
TRBJ2-2	NA	TRBD2	TRBV5-1	CASSLDPGGAGELFF	TGCGCCAGCAGCTTGGACCCGGGAGGGGCCGGGGAGCTGTTTTTT
TRBJ1-1	NA	NA	TRBV28	CASSSLRWTEAFF	TGTGCCAGCAGTTCCTTACGTTGGACTGAAGCTTTCTTT
TRBJ2-3	few	NA	TRBV14	CASSPRFNTDTQYF	TGTGCCAGCAGCCCCAGGTTTAACACAGATACGCAGTATTTT
TRBJ1-1	NA	NA	TRBV6-1	CASNLGEWRAAFF	TGTGCCAGCAATTTAGGTGAGTGGAGGGCTGCTTTCTTT
TRBJ1-5	NA	NA	TRBV21-1	CASSKGVNQPQHF	TGTGCCAGCAGCAAAGGGGTCAATCAGCCCCAGCATTTT
TRBJ2-1	once	TRBD2	TRBV7-6	CASSLDFRTSKNEQFF	TGTGCCAGCAGCTTAGATTTCCGGACTAGCAAGAATGAGCAGTTCTTC
TRBJ2-3	NA	NA	TRBV18	CASSSSQDTQYF	TGTGCCAGCTCATCATCCCAAGATACGCAGTATTTT
TRBJ1-1	NA	NA	TRBV5-6	CASSLTLKGYTEAFF	TGTGCCAGCAGCCTGACCCTGAAGGGGTACACTGAAGCTTTCTTT
TRBJ2-5	few	NA	TRBV19	CASNLGAGGETQYF	TGTGCCAGTAACCTCGGGGCTGGAGGGGAGACCCAGTACTTC
TRBJ2-3	NA	TRBD1	TRBV10-3	CAISDNNRGSTDTQYF	TGTGCCATCAGTGACAACAACAGGGGCAGCACAGATACGCAGTATTTT
TRBJ2-7	NA	NA	TRBV7-9	CASSPGTSAEQYF	TGTGCCAGCAGTCCCGGAACCTCAGCCGAGCAGTACTTC
TRBJ1-2	NA	NA	TRBV6-6	CATRPRDNYVFVF	TGTGCCACGCGCCCCCGGGACAACTATGTATTCGTCTTC
TRBJ2-1	NA	NA	TRBV18	CASSPNNEQFF	TGTGCCAGCTCCCCAAACAATGAGCAGTTCTTC
TRBJ1-1	once	NA	TRBV28	CASSLGSLGGTEAFF	TGTGCCAGCAGTTTAGGCAGTCTGGGAGGTACTGAAGCTTTCTTT